Included here is one TCR beta chain sequence, with context. The antigen is unknown. The data stem from a study of T cell responses to AZD1222 COVID-19 vaccine. The CDR3 is 21 residues long. Sequencing was performed with immunoSEQ multiplex PCR; in TCRdb, only in-frame clones are kept and a portion is missing. This sample carries 45,000 to 55,000 clones, 84% of them seen once, and the ten largest clones take about a tenth. Whole-study results and caveats: Donors were largely white British and mainly female; clonal diversity was possibly underestimated.

The material sequenced was peripheral blood, taken on day 0 of AZD1222 vaccination. This sequence originates from an adult in good health. This rearrangement joins TRBV21-1 to TRBJ1-5; TRBD1 is taken as the D call from the table, unchecked against the DNA. TRBV21-1 is an annotated pseudogene. This chain's CDR3 is CASSTMSPDRGYNHSNQPQHF. The CDR3 DNA reads TGTGCCAGCAGCACCATGTCCCCGGACAGGGGTTATAACCATAGCAATCAGCCCCAGCATTTT.